This entry lists 18 T cell receptor beta chains sequenced from one sample in a study of T cells in Graves' hyperthyroidism and ophthalmopathy. What was amplified from RNA transcripts were TCR beta CDR3 regions. The TCR CDR3 first-round RT-PCR relied on the HTBI primer set. TCRdb redid the calling of the multiplex PCR reads with MiXCR, one entry per CDR3 protein. This sample yields 300,000 or so distinct CDR3 sequences, of which roughly 18% are seen a single time; 45% to 55% belongs to the top ten. The specimen was blood. These receptors came from a woman in her 50s with Graves' hyperthyroidism.

The rearrangement uses TRBV4-1 and TRBJ1-3; D remains unclear. The germline V gene has CDR1 MGHRA and CDR2 YSYEKL. Trimming cost V 6 bases and J 8 bases, with 17 bases left between them. The CDR3 covers 14 residues. CDR3 region: CASSLQTAVDTIYF. The CDR3 coding sequence is TGCGCCAGCAGTCTACAGACGGCGGTGGACACCATATATTTT.

This clonotype has a count of ten or more. This chain uses TRBV20-1 with TRBJ1-1; the match to TRBD1 covers 8 bases. The CDR3 has 13 residues. CDR1 and CDR2 (germline): DFQATT, SNEGSKA (reference sequence). V trimming: 5 bases; J trimming: 2 bases; junction bases outside the gene matches: 4. The CDR3 reads CSAQGAINTEAFF. The CDR3 DNA reads TGCAGTGCTCAGGGGGCGATTAACACTGAAGCTTTCTTT.

Comment on this clonotype: Its ends do not fully match the called genes, so a read error is possible. The chain links TRBV6-1 to TRBJ2-1, with D possibly matching TRBD2 (6 bases). CDR1 MNHNS and CDR2 SASEGT come from the germline V gene. This CDR3 spans 16 amino acids. The CDR3 region has the DNA TGTGCCAGCACTGAATCTCTGACGGGAGAGTACAATGAGCAGTTCTTC. Translating gives CASTESLTGEYNEQFF.

The genes are TRBV27 and TRBJ2-5; D gene unclear. The CDR3 has 14 residues. CDR1 is MNHEY and CDR2 is SMNVEV in the germline V gene (reference sequence). V shed 3 bases and J shed 2 bases, with 10 bases lying between them. The CDR3 nucleotides read TGTGCCAGCAGTTTTTCGCAATTACAAGAGACCCAGTACTTC. Its protein product is CASSFSQLQETQYF.

This clonotype has at least ten counts. This chain connects TRBV29-1 to TRBJ1-2; tentative D call: TRBD1 (5 bases). The CDR3 has 15 amino acids. Deletions cut 0 bases from V and 0 bases from J, with 11 bases between. Germline lookup yields CDR1 SQVTM and CDR2 ANQGSEA. The CDR3 DNA is TGCAGCGTTGAAGATCGGGGCAAAGCTAACTATGGCTACACCTTC. Its protein product is CSVEDRGKANYGYTF.

This chain uses TRBV10-3 with TRBJ2-2; 8 positions match TRBD1. Germline V gene lookup returns CDR1 ENHRY and CDR2 SYGVKD. J lost 4 bases, V lost 11 bases, and 15 bases had no gene match. This CDR3 comprises 16 residues. The CDR3 protein is CAFLAPTGGGTGELFF. CDR3 coding DNA: TGTGCCTTCCTGGCTCCAACAGGGGGAGGCACCGGGGAGCTGTTTTTT.

This clonotype was picked up many times. This chain uses TRBV11-2 with TRBJ1-4, with a tentative D call TRBD1 (5 bases). The V end lost 4 bases, the J end lost 0 bases, and 24 bases lay between the germline ends. This CDR3 contains 20 residues. The germline gives CDR1 SGHAT, CDR2 FQNNGV. CDR3 sequence: CASSSHVRGRRYATNEKLFF. CDR3 coding DNA: TGTGCCAGCAGCTCCCATGTTAGGGGACGTAGATACGCAACTAATGAAAAACTGTTTTTT.

This clonotype was seen a handful of times. The chain links TRBV20-1 to TRBJ2-7; D unresolved. V lost 6 bases to trimming and J lost 2 bases, with 5 bases between them. The germline CDR1 and CDR2 sequences are DFQATT and SNEGSKA (reference sequence). The CDR3 is made up of 10 amino acids. CDR3 region: CSASPYEQYF. The CDR3 DNA reads as TGCAGTGCCTCACCCTACGAGCAGTACTTC.

The sample holds one count of this clonotype. CDR3: CAISSGQGPYEQYF. Written as DNA, the CDR3 is TGTGCCATCAGCTCAGGACAGGGTCCTTACGAGCAGTACTTC. The rearrangement joins TRBV10-3 to TRBJ2-7; the match to TRBD1 covers 8 bases. The CDR3 runs 14 residues. V was pared by 6 bases and J by 4 bases, with 8 bases of the junction left unmatched. Germline lookup yields CDR1 ENHRY and CDR2 SYGVKD.

This clonotype has ten or more counts. The CDR3 region is CASSQLPGQGLHTEAFF. The CDR3 DNA sequence: TGTGCCAGCAGCCAGCTACCGGGACAGGGATTACACACTGAAGCTTTCTTT. The rearrangement uses TRBV3-1 and TRBJ1-1; the match to TRBD1 covers 9 bases. The CDR3 spans 17 residues. Germline-derived CDR1 and CDR2 are LGHDT and YNNKEL (reference sequence). J lost 3 bases, V lost 3 bases, and 11 bases had no gene match. The full variable domain, its missing parts supplied by reference TRBV3-1 and TRBJ1-1, is DTAVSQTPKYLVTQMGNDKSIKCEQNLGHDTMYWYKQDSKKFLKIMFSYNNKELIINETVPNRFSPKSPDKAHLNLHINSLELGDSAVYFCASSQLPGQGLHTEAFFGQGTRLTVV.

Note on this clonotype: A much larger clone is a single base away; this may be a read error. J is TRBJ2-7 and V is TRBV6-6; D gene unclear. CDR3 length equals 15 residues. V gave up 0 bases and J gave up 0 bases, with 9 bases separating them. CDR1 MNHNY and CDR2 SVGAGI come from the germline V gene (reference sequence). In DNA, the CDR3 is TGTGCCAGCAGTTACTCGAGTACCAGCTCCTACGAGCAGTACTTC. Translated, it gives CASSYSSTSSYEQYF.

This clonotype was seen a handful of times. The rearrangement uses TRBV6-1 and TRBJ2-7; D is undetermined. V dropped 6 bases and J dropped 2 bases, with 14 bases sitting between them. There are 14 residues in the CDR3. Germline V gene sequence: CDR1 MNHNS, CDR2 SASEGT. The CDR3 region has the DNA TGTGCCAGCAGCCTTGGTGTGGGTCCCTACGAGCAGTACTTC. It specifies CASSLGVGPYEQYF.

The J gene is TRBJ2-1, the V gene TRBV7-3; D may be TRBD2 (5 bases). There are 15 residues in the CDR3. Germline V gene sequence: CDR1 SGHTA, CDR2 FQGTGA. V shed 1 base and J shed 1 base, with 8 bases lying between them. The CDR3 DNA reads TGTGCCAGCAGCTTAATGGGAGCATCCTACAATGAGCAGTTCTTC. This codes for CASSLMGASYNEQFF.

This clonotype was detected once. Possible read error: a much larger clone is one base away. The gene calls are TRBV11-2 and TRBJ2-3, with no clear D. Germline V CDR1 and CDR2: SGHAT, FQNNGV. Trimming pared 2 bases from V and 0 bases from J, leaving 12 bases between. This CDR3 is built from 16 residues. The CDR3 spells CASSLLDGSSTDTQYF. The CDR3 nucleotides read TGTGCCAGCAGCTTACTCGACGGGTCTAGCACAGATACGCAGTATTTT.

The chain employs TRBV20-1 and TRBJ1-1, with D tentatively TRBD1 (5 bases). CDR1 is DFQATT and CDR2 is SNEGSKA in the germline V gene (reference sequence). V lost 7 bases, J lost 1 base, and 19 bases lay in between. CDR3 length equals 15 residues. CDR3 sequence: CSVRPKEGENTEAFF. Here the CDR3 DNA reads TGCAGTGTTCGTCCTAAGGAAGGGGAGAACACTGAAGCTTTCTTT.

This chain's CDR3 is CASSSQGTGELFF. The CDR3, as DNA: TGTGCCAGCAGCTCACAGGGCACCGGGGAGCTGTTTTTT. The chain carries TRBV7-9 and TRBJ2-2, with D possibly being TRBD1 (6 bases). V was shortened by 4 bases and J by 4 bases, with 7 bases between the two germline ends. Germline V gene sequence: CDR1 SEHNR, CDR2 FQNEAQ (reference sequence). The CDR3 covers 13 residues.

The chain couples TRBV20-1 to TRBJ2-5; TRBD2 matches at 9 bases. Germline loops: CDR1 DFQATT, CDR2 SNEGSKA (reference sequence). The CDR3 has 15 residues. V lost 8 bases, J lost 5 bases, and 15 bases stayed unmatched. Here the CDR3 DNA reads TGCAGTCTGGGCCATAGCGGGAGAAGATGGGAGACCCAGTACTTC. It encodes CSLGHSGRRWETQYF.

This clonotype was picked up many times. The V and J genes are TRBV2 and TRBJ2-3, with D perhaps given as TRBD1 or TRBD2 (5 bases each). The CDR3 spans 13 residues. V was clipped by 3 bases and J by 6 bases, with 10 bases between them. In germline, CDR1 is SNHLY, CDR2 FYNNEI. As DNA, the CDR3 is TGTGCCAGCAGTGATGAGGGGTGGGATACGCAGTATTTT. Amino acids: CASSDEGWDTQYF. Drawing the rest from reference TRBV2 and TRBJ2-3, the complete variable domain is EPEVTQTPSHQVTQMGQEVILRCVPISNHLYFYWYRQILGQKVEFLVSFYNNEISEKSEIFDDQFSVERPDGSNFTLKIRSTKLEDSAMYFCASSDEGWDTQYFGPGTRLTVL.